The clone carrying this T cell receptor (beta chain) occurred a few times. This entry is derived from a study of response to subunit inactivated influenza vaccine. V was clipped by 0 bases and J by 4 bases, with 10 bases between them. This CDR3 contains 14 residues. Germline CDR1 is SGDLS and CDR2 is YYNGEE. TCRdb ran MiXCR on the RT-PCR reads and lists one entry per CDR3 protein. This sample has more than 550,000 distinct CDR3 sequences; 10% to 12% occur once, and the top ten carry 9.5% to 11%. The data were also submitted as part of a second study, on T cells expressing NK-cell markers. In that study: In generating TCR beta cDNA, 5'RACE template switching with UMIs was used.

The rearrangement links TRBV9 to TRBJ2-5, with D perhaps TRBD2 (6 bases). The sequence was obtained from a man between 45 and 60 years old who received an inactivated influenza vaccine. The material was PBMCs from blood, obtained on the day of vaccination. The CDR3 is CASSVGNGGETQYF. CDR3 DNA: TGTGCCAGCAGCGTAGGTAACGGGGGAGAGACCCAGTACTTC.